The next 5 T cell receptor beta chains were all read from a single sample in a study of blood T cell repertoires in COVID-19. Sequencing used immunoSEQ multiplex PCR; TCRdb keeps in-frame clones, though not all of them. The sample contains approximately 160,000 clones, roughly 82% of which appear only once. The sample comprised peripheral blood. The receptors were sampled from a woman between 50 and 59 years old in a cohort sampled during active or convalescent COVID-19.

V gene TRBV12-5 combines with J gene TRBJ1-5; possibly TRBD1 for D (5 bases). CDR1 is LGHNT and CDR2 is FRNRAP in the germline V gene. Trimming shortened V by 6 bases and J by 1 base, and 10 bases separated the two germline ends. This CDR3 contains 14 residues. The CDR3 sequence: CASGQGQSNQPQHF. CDR3 DNA: TGTGCTAGTGGCCAAGGACAAAGCAATCAGCCCCAGCATTTT.

The CDR3 DNA follows: TGTGCCAGTAGTACACTAGATGGGGGGGAGACCCAGTACTTC. It translates to CASSTLDGGETQYF. The chain employs TRBV19 and TRBJ2-5, with TRBD2 as a possible D gene (6 bases). CDR3 size: 14 residues. The V gene's germline CDR1 is LNHDA and CDR2 SQIVND (reference sequence). Trimming took off 4 bases at V and 5 bases at J, with 14 bases between the two ends.

This clone showed up just a few times. The chain employs TRBV6-4 and TRBJ1-1; 7 bases align to TRBD1. The length of the CDR3 is 13 residues. V was pared by 3 bases and J by 4 bases, with 2 bases of the junction left unmatched. The germline CDR1 and CDR2 sequences are MRHNA and SNTAGT. CDR3 in amino acids: CASSEGQATEAFF. The DNA for the CDR3 is TGTGCCAGCAGTGAAGGACAGGCCACTGAAGCTTTCTTT.

The chain combines TRBV3-1 (or the pseudogene TRBV3-2) with TRBJ1-2, with a tentative D call TRBD1 (5 bases). V was clipped by 1 base and J by 3 bases, with 9 bases between them. The germline CDR1 and CDR2 sequences are LGHDT and YNNKEL (reference sequence). The CDR3 is made up of 14 amino acids. CDR3 region: CASSQGRGDYGYTF. For the CDR3, the DNA is TGTGCCAGCAGCCAAGGTCGGGGGGACTATGGCTACACCTTC.

The chain carries TRBV2 and TRBJ1-6; D might be TRBD1 (6 bases). The V end lost 8 bases, the J end lost 6 bases, and 14 bases lay between the germline ends. Germline assignment: CDR1 SNHLY and CDR2 FYNNEI. This CDR3 has 14 residues. Here the CDR3 DNA reads TGTGCCAGCGAATCGACAGGTACTAATTCACCCCTCCACTTT. This translates into CASESTGTNSPLHF.